This T cell receptor beta chain appears in the sequencing data of a study of blood T cell repertoires in COVID-19. Study at large: T cells, B-cell-depleted T cells, or PBMCs provided the cDNA or gDNA that served as material.

As originally analysed: Amplification of reference gene primers was used by the study to estimate nucleated cell counts. The method was immunoSEQ multiplex PCR; TCRdb's version includes in-frame clones alone and lacks a portion of them. V and J calls and clone size follow that table, whereas D and trimming were derived from the DNA. Among 110,000 to 150,000 clones, about 80% were seen once, and the ten largest hold about 3.5%. The CDR3 is 17 amino acids. Germline CDR1 is KGHSH and CDR2 is LQKENI. V lost 0 bases and J lost 5; bases outside the gene matches: 8. Source material: peripheral blood. This receptor was taken from a man aged 65 to 85 who had recovered from COVID-19. The gene calls are TRBV18 and TRBJ2-5; 11 nucleotides match TRBD2. The CDR3 region has the DNA TGTGCCAGCTCACCACCGGGACTAGCGGTATCGTTGGAGACCCAGTACTTC. It encodes CASSPPGLAVSLETQYF.